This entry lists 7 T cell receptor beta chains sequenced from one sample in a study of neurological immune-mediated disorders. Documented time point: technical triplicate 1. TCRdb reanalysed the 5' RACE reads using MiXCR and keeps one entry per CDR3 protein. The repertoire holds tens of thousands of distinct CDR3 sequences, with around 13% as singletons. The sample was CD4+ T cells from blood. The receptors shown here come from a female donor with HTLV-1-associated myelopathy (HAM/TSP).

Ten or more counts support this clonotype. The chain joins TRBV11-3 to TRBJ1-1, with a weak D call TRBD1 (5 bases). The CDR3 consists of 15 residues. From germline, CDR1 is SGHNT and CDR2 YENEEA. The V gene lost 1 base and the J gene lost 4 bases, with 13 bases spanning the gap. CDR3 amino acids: CASSLVPGSSTEAFF. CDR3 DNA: TGTGCCAGCAGCTTAGTTCCAGGGTCTAGCACTGAAGCTTTCTTT.

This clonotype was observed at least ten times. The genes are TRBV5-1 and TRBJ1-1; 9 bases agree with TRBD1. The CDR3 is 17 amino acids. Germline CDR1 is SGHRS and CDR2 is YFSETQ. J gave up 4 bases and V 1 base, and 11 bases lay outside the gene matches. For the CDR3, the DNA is TGCGCCAGCAGCTTGTTGTCGGGACAGGGAGGACGCACTGAAGCTTTCTTT. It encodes CASSLLSGQGGRTEAFF.

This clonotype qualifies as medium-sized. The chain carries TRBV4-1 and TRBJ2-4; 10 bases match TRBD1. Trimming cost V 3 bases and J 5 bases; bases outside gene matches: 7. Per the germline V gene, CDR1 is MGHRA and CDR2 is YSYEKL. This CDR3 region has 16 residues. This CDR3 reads CASSQSRTGGENIQYF. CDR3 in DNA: TGCGCCAGCAGCCAGTCCAGGACAGGGGGTGAAAACATTCAGTACTTC.

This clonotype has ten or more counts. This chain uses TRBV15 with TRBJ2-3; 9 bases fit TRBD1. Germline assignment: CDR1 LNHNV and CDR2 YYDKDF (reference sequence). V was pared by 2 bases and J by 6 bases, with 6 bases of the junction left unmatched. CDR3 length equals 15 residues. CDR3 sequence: CATSRPDRGGDTQYF. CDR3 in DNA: TGTGCCACCAGCAGACCGGACAGGGGTGGCGATACGCAGTATTTT.

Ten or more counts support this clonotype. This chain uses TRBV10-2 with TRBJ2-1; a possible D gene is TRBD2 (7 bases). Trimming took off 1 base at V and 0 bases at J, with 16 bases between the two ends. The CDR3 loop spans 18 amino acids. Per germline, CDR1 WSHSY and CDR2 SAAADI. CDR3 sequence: CASSEWGGRGGSYNEQFF. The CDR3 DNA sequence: TGCGCCAGCAGTGAGTGGGGCGGGAGAGGGGGCTCCTACAATGAGCAGTTCTTC.

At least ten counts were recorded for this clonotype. The DNA for the CDR3 is TGTGCCAGCAGCCCGTCGTGGCTAGCGGTCTCCTACGAGCAGTACTTC. Amino acid sequence: CASSPSWLAVSYEQYF. This chain joins TRBV7-2 and TRBJ2-7, with 7 bases lining up with TRBD2. J lost 0 bases, V lost 5 bases, and 10 bases had no gene match. This CDR3 comprises 16 residues. CDR1 and CDR2 (germline): SGHTA, FQGNSA. The variable domain in full, completed from reference TRBV7-2 and TRBJ2-7, reads GAGVSQSPSNKVTEKGKDVELRCDPISGHTALYWYRQSLGQGLEFLIYFQGNSAPDKSGLPSDRFSAERTGGSVSTLTIQRTQQEDSAVYLCASSPSWLAVSYEQYFGPGTRLTVT.

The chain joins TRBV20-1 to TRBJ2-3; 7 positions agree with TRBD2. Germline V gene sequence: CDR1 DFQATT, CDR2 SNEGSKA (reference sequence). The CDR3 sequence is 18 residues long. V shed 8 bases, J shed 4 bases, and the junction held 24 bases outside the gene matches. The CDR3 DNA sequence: TGCAGTTGGCTGGGGCAGGCCCGGCGGGGGATACTAGCAGATACGCAGTATTTT. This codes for CSWLGQARRGILADTQYF.